This T cell receptor (beta chain) is from a study of Ad26.COV2.S vaccination and SARS-CoV-2 variants. About the research overall: Intramuscular Ad26.COV2.S doses were given once or twice, 56 days apart.

Some clones are missing from TCRdb's copy, which holds only in-frame ones; the method was immunoSEQ multiplex PCR. The table shows 430,000 or so clones, with 90% occurring only once. The CDR3 contains 20 residues. Germline V lookup: CDR1 MNHEY, CDR2 SMNVEV (reference sequence). The J segment lost 5 bases and the V segment lost 6 bases, leaving 23 bases of the junction unmatched. Concerning this clone: The antigen is unknown.

Study observations and caveats: Researchers reported similar non-spike TCR breadth in vaccine and placebo recipients. Reportedly, spike-specific CD8+ and CD4+ T cell responses achieved substantial breadth once vaccination had taken place.

Treatment denoted: roughly 20 received Ad26.COV2.S at low or high dose, single or two shots; 5 received placebo; per-sample allocation not given. On day 63 after the first injection, vaccine and placebo recipients gave samples. Built on an Ad26 vector, the vaccine expressed Wuhan-strain SARS-CoV-2 spike. This receptor was identified in a person between 18 and 65 years old who received the Ad26.COV2.S COVID-19 vaccine or a placebo. This chain joins TRBV27 and TRBJ2-1, with 9 bases aligning to TRBD1. Material: peripheral blood, obtained in a trial of Ad26.COV2.S vaccine versus placebo. For the CDR3, the DNA is TGTGCCAGCAGACGCTCCACCTGGGGACAGGGATTCGGCGGGAACAATGAGCAGTTCTTC. It yields the protein CASRRSTWGQGFGGNNEQFF.